A single sample is the source of the 15 T cell receptor beta chains below, sequenced in a study of early T cells in non-severe SARS-CoV-2 infection. TCRdb passed the 5' RACE reads through MiXCR, listing each CDR3 protein once. The table shows 25,000 to 35,000 distinct CDR3 sequences, with around 5% occurring only once. The sequenced material came from whole blood. These receptors came from an adult who was a healthcare worker with PCR-confirmed SARS-CoV-2 infection or an uninfected control (not recorded which).

At least ten counts were recorded for this clonotype. V usage is TRBV11-3 and J usage is TRBJ2-1; maybe TRBD2 (6 bases). The CDR3 runs 15 residues. Germline lookup yields CDR1 SGHNT and CDR2 YENEEA. V was clipped by 1 base and J by 8 bases, with 15 bases between them. In nucleotides, the CDR3 is TGTGCCAGCAGCTTAGCCCCTGGGGGGATCGATGAGCAGTTCTTC. Translation gives CASSLAPGGIDEQFF.

The sample holds many counts of this clonotype. The chain couples TRBV18 to TRBJ2-3; 7 nucleotides match TRBD2. This CDR3 has 18 residues. The trim removed 3 bases at V and 3 bases at J, leaving 15 bases unmatched. The germline V gene encodes CDR1 KGHSH and CDR2 LQKENI. CDR3 DNA sequence: TGTGCCAGCTCACCGATATCACTCGCGGGAGTCGGGACAGATACGCAGTATTTT. This codes for CASSPISLAGVGTDTQYF.

This clonotype showed up many times. The chain joins TRBV20-1 to TRBJ2-2; 7 nucleotides agree with TRBD2. Germline trimming cut 2 bases from V and 9 bases from J; bases unmatched to any gene: 18. The CDR3 loop spans 17 amino acids. Germline V lookup: CDR1 DFQATT, CDR2 SNEGSKA (reference sequence). The chain's CDR3 is CSARSIAGPGNDRELFF. The CDR3 DNA follows: TGCAGTGCTAGATCGATAGCGGGCCCGGGGAACGACAGGGAGCTGTTTTTT.

This clonotype showed up many times. This sequence joins TRBV29-1 and TRBJ2-5; the match to TRBD2 covers 11 bases. The CDR3 runs to 16 residues. The V gene end was trimmed by 0 bases and the J gene end by 7 bases; junction bases not matched to a gene: 10. The germline gives CDR1 SQVTM, CDR2 ANQGSEA. For the CDR3, the DNA is TGCAGCGTTGAAGACCGGACTAGCGGGCCTTCGGGGACCCAGTACTTC. Translation gives CSVEDRTSGPSGTQYF.

This clonotype was seen repeatedly, ten times or more. J is TRBJ1-1 and V is TRBV5-1; D perhaps matches TRBD1 (6 bases). This CDR3 contains 17 residues. Germline CDR1 reads SGHRS; CDR2 reads YFSETQ. V gave up 0 bases and J gave up 4 bases, with 19 bases separating them. CDR3 loop: CASSLEPHSGGGTEAFF. CDR3 nucleotides: TGCGCCAGCAGCTTGGAGCCCCACTCAGGAGGGGGCACTGAAGCTTTCTTT.

In regard to this clonotype: This may stem from a read error, because a much larger clone lies one nucleotide away. This rearrangement joins TRBV7-6 to TRBJ1-1; no firm D call. Germline CDR1 and CDR2: SGHVS and FNYEAQ. Trimming took off 2 bases at V and 1 base at J, with 5 bases between the two ends. The CDR3 runs 13 residues. CDR3: CASSLWANTEAFF. In nucleotides, the CDR3 is TGTGCCAGCAGCTTATGGGCGAACACTGAAGCTTTCTTT.

This clonotype occurred many times. V gene TRBV6-5 combines with J gene TRBJ2-2; no definite D call. V lost 2 bases and J lost 4, with 14 bases in between. The CDR3 has 16 residues. CDR1 is MNHEY and CDR2 is SVGAGI in the germline V gene. The DNA of the CDR3 is TGTGCCAGCAGTTACAGAACCCTATCGAGCACCGGGGAGCTGTTTTTT. It encodes CASSYRTLSSTGELFF.

In this sample, this clonotype turned up a few times. The V gene is TRBV3-1, the J gene TRBJ2-3, with 14 bases aligning to TRBD2. With 5 bases clipped from V and 0 bases from J, the junction kept 10 bases outside the gene matches. Germline V lookup: CDR1 LGHDT, CDR2 YNNKEL (reference sequence). There are 19 residues in the CDR3. Here the CDR3 DNA reads TGTGCCAGCAGCACCCCGGGACTAGCGGGGGCCTGGAGCACAGATACGCAGTATTTT. Encoded protein: CASSTPGLAGAWSTDTQYF.

The sample holds many counts of this clonotype. The genes are TRBV7-9 and TRBJ1-4; no reliable D call. V was pared by 5 bases and J by 3 bases, with 16 bases between. The V gene's germline CDR1 is SEHNR and CDR2 FQNEAQ (reference sequence). The CDR3 totals 16 residues. The CDR3 bases are TGTGCCAGCAGCCTGAGACCCGTATTCTCTAATGAAAAACTGTTTTTT. As protein: CASSLRPVFSNEKLFF.

Many counts were recorded for this clonotype. The CDR3 DNA sequence: TGTGCCAGCAGCGGTCGAGGGACAGGGGACAATGAGCAGTTCTTC. Amino acid sequence: CASSGRGTGDNEQFF. The chain uses TRBV7-9 and TRBJ2-1; 10 bases are a match to TRBD1. The CDR3 contains 15 residues. Germline loops: CDR1 SEHNR, CDR2 FQNEAQ (reference sequence). V was pared by 5 bases and J by 5 bases, with 6 bases of the junction left unmatched. Full variable domain (rest looked up from reference TRBV7-9 and TRBJ2-1): DTGVSQNPRHKITKRGQNVTFRCDPISEHNRLYWYRQTLGQGPEFLTYFQNEAQLEKSRLLSDRFSAERPKGSFSTLEIQRTEQGDSAMYLCASSGRGTGDNEQFFGPGTRLTVL.

At least ten counts were recorded for this clonotype. The chain couples TRBV3-1 to TRBJ2-1; 8 positions match TRBD2. Per the germline V gene, CDR1 is LGHDT and CDR2 is YNNKEL (reference sequence). This CDR3 has 17 residues. J gave up 2 bases and V 4 bases, and 10 bases lay outside the gene matches. CDR3 in amino acids: CASSPVGRGAPYNEQFF. The CDR3 DNA sequence: TGTGCCAGCAGCCCGGTCGGGCGGGGGGCACCCTACAATGAGCAGTTCTTC.

The chain uses TRBV11-2 and TRBJ2-1; D gene unclear. The germline V gene encodes CDR1 SGHAT and CDR2 FQNNGV. The V and J ends lost 1 base and 8 bases respectively, with 18 bases between them. The CDR3 extends over 16 amino acids. CDR3 protein: CASSLGSSPRFDEQFF. CDR3 DNA: TGTGCCAGCAGCTTAGGTTCGAGCCCCCGGTTCGATGAGCAGTTCTTC.

This clonotype showed up many times. V usage is TRBV29-1 and J usage is TRBJ2-3; D gene ambiguous. The CDR3 has 15 amino acids. With 0 bases removed from V and 2 bases from J, the gap between germline ends came to 12 bases. The germline gives CDR1 SQVTM, CDR2 ANQGSEA. The CDR3 spells CSVEDPRRNTDTQYF. CDR3 bases: TGCAGCGTTGAAGATCCGAGAAGAAACACAGATACGCAGTATTTT.

This clonotype was counted only a few times. The rearrangement links TRBV18 to TRBJ1-5, with D uncertain. Trimming stripped 3 bases from V and 5 bases from J, with 8 bases between. This CDR3 has 13 residues. Per the germline V gene, CDR1 is KGHSH and CDR2 is LQKENI. The CDR3 protein is CASSPLEDQPQHF. Here the CDR3 DNA reads TGTGCCAGCTCACCGTTAGAGGATCAGCCCCAGCATTTT.

Only a few counts were recorded for this clonotype. The chain links TRBV11-2 to TRBJ2-3; D possibly corresponds to TRBD2 (5 bases). CDR3 length: 16 residues. Germline values: CDR1 SGHAT, CDR2 FQNNGV. Trimming took 3 bases from V and 3 from J, leaving 16 bases between them. The CDR3 DNA is TGTGCCAGCAGCTTGGGAGAATTCCGGGATACAGATACGCAGTATTTT. It codes for CASSLGEFRDTDTQYF.